This T cell receptor (beta chain) was recorded in a study of T cells in Graves' hyperthyroidism and ophthalmopathy. Study information: Peripheral blood was drawn at first diagnosis, prior to all treatment. Whole-study findings and limits: Ophthalmopathy and stable hyperthyroidism were told apart by a 13 V-J model.

The length of the CDR3 is 16 residues. The ends lost 3 bases at V and 3 bases at J; junction bases unmatched: 6. Germline V gene sequence: CDR1 KGHDR, CDR2 SFDVKD. There were TCR beta CDR3 regions amplified from RNA transcripts. HTBI primers were the set used in a first-round RT-PCR of the TCR CDR3. In TCRdb, the multiplex PCR reads were re-called with MiXCR into one record per CDR3 protein. The table has under 350,000 distinct CDR3 sequences, about a sixth seen once; the top ten hold about 51%. This clonotype was seen a handful of times. No antigen is known for it. This sequence originates from an older woman with Graves' ophthalmopathy. The sample taken for sequencing was blood. This rearrangement joins TRBV24-1 to TRBJ2-2, with 7 bases aligning to TRBD1. DNA for the CDR3: TGTGCCACCAGTGATCCCGGGACAGCCGACACCGGGGAGCTGTTTTTT. Translation gives CATSDPGTADTGELFF.